This is a list of T cell receptor beta chains from one sample in a study of T cells in Graves' hyperthyroidism and ophthalmopathy. From the multiplex PCR reads, TCRdb called clonotypes with MiXCR, one entry per CDR3 protein. Of hundreds of thousands of distinct CDR3 sequences in the sample, 46% were seen once. The sample was peripheral blood or thyroid tissue (not recorded which). These receptors were taken from a woman aged 18 to 35 with Graves' hyperthyroidism. The CDR3 runs from the conserved cysteine through the conserved F or W. Fields, in order: clone size, V gene, J gene, D gene, CDR3 DNA, CDR3 protein. A D gene is named only where the DNA matches it firmly. Expanded clones get a size class; other rows say once, few or many, or leave the size out.

once	TRBV25-1	TRBJ1-1	-	TGTGCCAGCACCGCCTTCGGTAGGGGTCTTACTGAAGCTTTCTTT	CASTAFGRGLTEAFF
-	TRBV7-3	TRBJ1-1	-	TGTGCCAGCAGTTTAGCTAGGGGTCGGACTGAAGCTTTCTTT	CASSLARGRTEAFF
many	TRBV12-3/TRBV12-4	TRBJ1-4	-	TGTGCCAGCAGTTTGGAGGCTGGAAAACTGTTTTTT	CASSLEAGKLFF
many	TRBV29-1	TRBJ1-1	TRBD1	TGCAGCGCGGGACAGGCCTTGGGCACTGAAGCTTTCTTT	CSAGQALGTEAFF
few	TRBV15	TRBJ2-7	-	TGTGCCACCAGCAGTGGTGGGGGGGAGCAGTACTTC	CATSSGGGEQYF
-	TRBV19	TRBJ2-7	-	TGTGCCAGTAGTATAGCCTCCGAGCAGTACTTC	CASSIASEQYF
few	TRBV12-3/TRBV12-4	TRBJ1-6	TRBD1	TGTGCCAGCAGTCTAAGGGGACAGGAGACTAATTCACCCCTCCACTTT	CASSLRGQETNSPLHF
-	TRBV7-8	TRBJ2-5	TRBD1	TGTGCCAGCAGTACAGACAGGGCGCCACAAGAGACCCAGTACTTC	CASSTDRAPQETQYF
many	TRBV10-3	TRBJ2-5	TRBD2	TGTGCCAGCAGTGTGGGGGAGGGGTTTATGACCCAGTACTTC	CASSVGEGFMTQYF
-	TRBV7-3	TRBJ2-5	TRBD2	TGTGCCAGCAGCCAAATGGCGGGAGGGCCAGTGAAGACCCAGTACTTC	CASSQMAGGPVKTQYF
-	TRBV15	TRBJ2-3	-	TGTGCCACCAGCATCCTCCGGGGTTCTAGCACAGATACGCAGTATTTT	CATSILRGSSTDTQYF
-	TRBV24-1	TRBJ1-2	-	TGTGCCACCAGTGAGGCAGGGGTCTTCGGTTATGGCTACACCTTC	CATSEAGVFGYGYTF
few	TRBV14	TRBJ1-5	-	TGTGCCAGCAGCCACCAAACCAGGGATCTAAGGCAGCCCCAGCATTTT	CASSHQTRDLRQPQHF
-	TRBV2	TRBJ1-5	-	TGTGCCAGTCGAAAGAGGGGGGATAATCAGCCCCAGCATTTT	CASRKRGDNQPQHF
-	TRBV12-5	TRBJ1-6	-	TGTGCTAGTGGTTCTCCCGACACGGGTAATTCACCCCTCCACTTT	CASGSPDTGNSPLHF
few	TRBV6-5	TRBJ2-7	-	TGTGCCAGCAGTTACGCAGGGACCTTGGGGGAGCAGTACTTC	CASSYAGTLGEQYF
few	TRBV7-9	TRBJ1-2	-	TGTGCCAGCAGCTTCAGCGGATCGACCTATGGCTACACCTTC	CASSFSGSTYGYTF
many	TRBV7-2	TRBJ1-4	-	TGTGCCAGCAGGATGGAGGCAACTAATGAAAAACTGTTTTTT	CASRMEATNEKLFF
-	TRBV10-3	TRBJ1-2	-	TGTGCCATCAGTTACGTCAGGACCGACTCATATGGCTACACCTTC	CAISYVRTDSYGYTF
-	TRBV29-1	TRBJ2-5	TRBD1	TGCAGCTTGACAGGGGTTTCGGGTGAGACCCAGTACTTC	CSLTGVSGETQYF
few	TRBV5-1	TRBJ1-1	-	TGCGCCAGCAGCGGAGGGGATTCGCTGGACACTGAAGCTTTCTTT	CASSGGDSLDTEAFF
few	TRBV7-3	TRBJ1-2	-	TGTGCCAGCAGCCTGCCCGGGGACGTGAACTATGGCTACACCTTC	CASSLPGDVNYGYTF